This T cell receptor beta chain was captured in a study of CD8 T cells in ankylosing spondylitis (dated 2017 in TCRdb). Turning to the overall study: To find TCR variants linked to disease, the study profiled T cell receptor beta repertoires in ankylosing spondylitis patients and healthy donors. In total, the full study cohort was made up of 85 to 140 healthy donors and some 26 ankylosing spondylitis patients. Samples of peripheral blood were taken, and for ankylosing spondylitis patients, synovial fluid was collected as well. Overall study results and their limits: The disease-linked clones were reported to be significantly enriched in matched synovial fluid samples from ankylosing spondylitis patients. Some motif variants had previously been reported in the synovial fluid and blood of reactive arthritis patients, which suggests shared mechanisms of disease initiation. A TCR beta motif of 7 or 8 highly homologous amino acid variants appeared characteristic of blood from ankylosing spondylitis patients. The disease-linked clones showed a CD8+ phenotype and occurred at relatively low frequencies in peripheral blood.

In its sample, this clonotype was seen a few times. No antigen is known for it. Within one base of it there is no much larger clone, and no base qualities were kept. Sequencing was carried out with an Illumina HiSeq 2500. Quantitative 5'-RACE with molecular barcodes was used to prepare TCR beta libraries. In the authors' own workflow: A new computational method, built on a probabilistic model of VDJ rearrangement, was used to identify disease-linked TCR variants. In-frame beta chains were kept once TCRdb had trimmed the public reads at Q25 with fastp and called clones with MiXCR. Rows are unified per CDR3 protein, each entry keeping the most common DNA and genes. The V and J calls follow TCRdb's processing rather than the paper's. The sample contains some 140,000 distinct CDR3 sequences, about 7% of them found a single time. The top ten clonotypes cover 9.5% to 15% of the sample. V and J lose 6 bases and 4 bases, and a span of 12 bases separates them. The CDR3 contains 13 residues, cysteine and phenylalanine counted. Of all the DNA, just the CDR3 is kept, 39 bases in frame from base 1. As encoded in the germline V gene, CDR1 is SGHVS while CDR2 is FNYEAQ.

Sequencing used blood, either unsorted or a sorted T cell fraction (not recorded which). This chain is built from TRBV7-6 and TRBJ1-2, with TRBD1 as a weak D call on 6 bases. This clonotype was sampled from a female donor with ankylosing spondylitis or in good health (not recorded which). The CDR3 reads CASRPQGPYGYTF. The nucleotides are TGTGCCAGCAGGCCTCAGGGGCCCTATGGCTACACCTTC.